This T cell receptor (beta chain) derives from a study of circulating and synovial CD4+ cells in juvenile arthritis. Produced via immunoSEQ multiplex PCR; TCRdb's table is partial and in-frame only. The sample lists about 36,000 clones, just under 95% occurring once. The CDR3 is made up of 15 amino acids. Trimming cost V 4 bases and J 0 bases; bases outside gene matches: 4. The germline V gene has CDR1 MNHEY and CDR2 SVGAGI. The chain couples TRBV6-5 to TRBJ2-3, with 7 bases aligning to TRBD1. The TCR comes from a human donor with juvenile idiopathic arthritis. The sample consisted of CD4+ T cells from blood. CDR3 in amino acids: CASSSQGVSTDTQYF. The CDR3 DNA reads TGTGCCAGCAGTTCCCAGGGGGTTAGCACAGATACGCAGTATTTT.